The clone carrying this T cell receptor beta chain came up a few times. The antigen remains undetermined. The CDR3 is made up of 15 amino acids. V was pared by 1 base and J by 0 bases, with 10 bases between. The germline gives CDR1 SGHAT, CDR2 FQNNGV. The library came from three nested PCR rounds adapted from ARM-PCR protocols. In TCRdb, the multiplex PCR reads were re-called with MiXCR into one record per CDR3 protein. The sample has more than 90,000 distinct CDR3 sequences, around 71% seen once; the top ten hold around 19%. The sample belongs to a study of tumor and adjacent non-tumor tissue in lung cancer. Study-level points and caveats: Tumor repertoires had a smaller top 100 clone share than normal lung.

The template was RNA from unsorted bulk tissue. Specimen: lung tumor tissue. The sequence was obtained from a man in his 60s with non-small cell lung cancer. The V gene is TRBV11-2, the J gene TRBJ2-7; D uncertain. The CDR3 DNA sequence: TGTGCCAGCAGCTTAGCCTTTATGTCCTCCTACGAGCAGTACTTC. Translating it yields CASSLAFMSSYEQYF.